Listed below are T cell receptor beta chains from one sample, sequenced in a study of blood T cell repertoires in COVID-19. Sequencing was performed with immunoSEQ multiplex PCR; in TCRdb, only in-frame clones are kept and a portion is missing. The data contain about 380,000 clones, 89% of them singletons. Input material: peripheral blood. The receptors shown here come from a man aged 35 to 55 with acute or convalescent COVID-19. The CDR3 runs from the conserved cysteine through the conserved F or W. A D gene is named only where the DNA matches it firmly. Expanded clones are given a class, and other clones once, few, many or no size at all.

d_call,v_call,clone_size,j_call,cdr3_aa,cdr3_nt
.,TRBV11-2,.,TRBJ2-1,CASSFSAGHYNEQFF,TGTGCCAGCAGCTTCTCGGCTGGACACTACAATGAGCAGTTCTTC
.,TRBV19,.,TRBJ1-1,CASSIGGETEAFF,TGTGCCAGTAGTATCGGGGGGGAGACTGAAGCTTTCTTT
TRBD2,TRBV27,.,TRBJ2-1,CASSIPFSGGGEQFF,TGTGCCAGCAGTATACCCTTTAGCGGGGGTGGCGAGCAGTTCTTC
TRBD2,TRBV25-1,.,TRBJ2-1,CATSHNRLADNEQFF,TGTGCCACTTCGCACAATAGACTAGCGGACAATGAGCAGTTCTTC
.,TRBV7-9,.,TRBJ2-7,CASSQPDTSSYEQYF,TGTGCCAGCAGTCAACCAGACACGAGCTCCTACGAGCAGTACTTC
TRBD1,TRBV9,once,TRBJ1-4,CASSTPDRETTNEKLFF,TGTGCCAGCAGCACCCCCGACAGGGAGACAACTAATGAAAAACTGTTTTTT
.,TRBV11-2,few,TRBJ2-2,CASSLLGGTGELFF,TGTGCCAGCAGCTTACTCGGGGGCACCGGGGAGCTGTTTTTT
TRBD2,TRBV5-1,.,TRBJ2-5,CASSLGPTLASGQETQYF,TGCGCCAGCAGCTTGGGACCGACTTTGGCTAGCGGGCAAGAGACCCAGTACTTC
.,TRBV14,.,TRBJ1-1,CASSLYRDLRFEAFF,TGTGCCAGCAGCCTATACCGGGACTTGAGATTTGAAGCTTTCTTT
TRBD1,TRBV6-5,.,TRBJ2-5,CASSPGTGTQETQYF,TGTGCCAGCTCCCCAGGGACAGGAACCCAAGAGACCCAGTACTTC
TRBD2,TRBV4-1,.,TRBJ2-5,CASSQKLTSGIETQYF,TGCGCCAGCAGCCAGAAGCTTACTAGCGGAATAGAGACCCAGTACTTC
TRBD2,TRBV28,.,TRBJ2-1,CASSLLAAYNEQFF,TGTGCCAGCAGTTTACTAGCGGCCTACAATGAGCAGTTCTTC
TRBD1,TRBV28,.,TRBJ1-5,CASSSDRGGNQPQHF,TGTGCCAGCAGTTCGGACAGGGGGGGAAATCAGCCCCAGCATTTT
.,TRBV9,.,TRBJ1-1,CASSVVGHRNTEAFF,TGTGCCAGCAGCGTAGTAGGACATAGGAACACTGAAGCTTTCTTT
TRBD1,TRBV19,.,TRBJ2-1,CASSPGTGGTYNEQFF,TGTGCCAGTAGTCCCGGGACAGGGGGGACCTACAATGAGCAGTTCTTC
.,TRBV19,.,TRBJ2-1,CASSIAYIDEQFF,TGTGCCAGTAGTATCGCATACATCGATGAGCAGTTCTTC
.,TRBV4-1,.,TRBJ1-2,CASSQVGQINYGYTF,TGCGCCAGCAGCCAAGTGGGCCAGATTAACTATGGCTACACCTTC
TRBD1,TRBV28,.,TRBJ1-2,CASSLLAGGSWYGYTF,TGTGCCAGCAGTTTATTGGCAGGGGGCAGTTGGTATGGCTACACCTTC
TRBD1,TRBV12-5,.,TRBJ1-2,CASGRTGGYGYTF,TGTGCTAGTGGTAGGACAGGGGGCTATGGCTACACCTTC
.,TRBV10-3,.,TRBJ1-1,CAISEPAGSENTEAFF,TGTGCCATCAGTGAGCCAGCGGGGTCAGAGAACACTGAAGCTTTCTTT
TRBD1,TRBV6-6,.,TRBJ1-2,CASSQIDRGGYTF,TGTGCCAGCAGTCAGATTGACAGGGGTGGCTACACCTTC
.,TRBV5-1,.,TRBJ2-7,CASSLAGDSYEQYF,TGCGCCAGCAGCTTAGCAGGGGACTCCTACGAGCAGTACTTC
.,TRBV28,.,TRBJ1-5,CASSLLVNRGNQPQHF,TGTGCCAGCAGTTTACTCGTCAATCGGGGGAATCAGCCCCAGCATTTT
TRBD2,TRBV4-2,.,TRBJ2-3,CASSLGLADNTDTQYF,TGTGCCAGCAGCCTTGGACTAGCGGATAACACAGATACGCAGTATTTT
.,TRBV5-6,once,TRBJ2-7,CASSSGLRSYEQYF,TGTGCCAGCAGCTCGGGACTTAGATCCTACGAGCAGTACTTC
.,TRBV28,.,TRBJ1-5,CASSLNHRRNQPQHF,TGTGCCAGCAGTTTAAACCACCGGAGGAATCAGCCCCAGCATTTT
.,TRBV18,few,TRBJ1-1,CASSPGGGGTEAFF,TGTGCCAGCTCACCCGGTGGGGGGGGCACTGAAGCTTTCTTT
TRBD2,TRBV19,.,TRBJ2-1,CASSIAPGAGGRYEQFF,TGTGCCAGTAGTATAGCCCCCGGCGCGGGGGGGCGTTATGAGCAGTTCTTC
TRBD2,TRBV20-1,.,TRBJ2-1,CSASLLAEPLVSSYNEQFF,TGCAGTGCTAGTTTACTAGCGGAACCTCTAGTAAGCTCCTACAATGAGCAGTTCTTC
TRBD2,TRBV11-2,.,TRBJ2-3,CASSPGLADTQYF,TGTGCCAGCAGCCCAGGACTAGCAGATACGCAGTATTTT
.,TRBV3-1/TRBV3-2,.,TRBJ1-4,CASRPQGLDEKLFF,TGTGCCAGCAGACCACAGGGTCTGGATGAAAAACTGTTTTTT
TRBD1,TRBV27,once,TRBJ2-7,CASSGPDRVVDEQYF,TGTGCCAGCAGTGGGCCGGACAGGGTTGTGGACGAGCAGTACTTC
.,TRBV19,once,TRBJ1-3,CATREGNGNTIYF,TGTGCCACCCGGGAGGGGAACGGAAACACCATATATTTT
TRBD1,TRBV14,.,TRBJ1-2,CASSQEGGQIYGYTF,TGTGCCAGCAGCCAAGAAGGGGGACAGATTTATGGCTACACCTTC
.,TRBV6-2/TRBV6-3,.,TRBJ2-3,CASSYYSRGAPDTQYF,TGTGCCAGCAGTTACTATTCTCGGGGGGCCCCAGATACGCAGTATTTT
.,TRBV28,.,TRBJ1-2,CASSLVQVLNYGYTF,TGTGCCAGCAGTTTGGTTCAGGTTCTAAACTATGGCTACACCTTC
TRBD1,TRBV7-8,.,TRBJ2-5,CASRFGTGNAETQYF,TGTGCCAGCAGATTCGGGACAGGGAATGCGGAGACCCAGTACTTC
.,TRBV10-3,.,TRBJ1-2,CPKRRRLFGYTF,TGTCCTAAAAGGAGAAGGCTCTTTGGCTACACCTTC
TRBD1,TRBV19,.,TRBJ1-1,CASSDRGFMNTEAFF,TGTGCCAGTAGCGACAGGGGATTCATGAACACTGAAGCTTTCTTT
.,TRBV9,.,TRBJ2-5,CASSVVGAVQETQYF,TGTGCCAGCAGCGTAGTGGGGGCCGTTCAAGAGACCCAGTACTTC
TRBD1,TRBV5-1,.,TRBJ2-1,CASSGQDRGTYNEQFF,TGCGCCAGCAGCGGCCAAGACAGGGGAACCTACAATGAGCAGTTCTTC
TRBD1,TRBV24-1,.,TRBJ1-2,CATSDGTGYGYTF,TGTGCCACCAGTGACGGGACAGGCTATGGCTACACCTTC
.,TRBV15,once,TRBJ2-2,CATSRGGTNTGELFF,TGTGCCACCAGCAGGGGCGGGACGAACACCGGGGAGCTGTTTTTT
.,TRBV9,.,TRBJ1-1,CASSVESDYGRTEAFF,TGTGCCAGCAGCGTAGAGTCAGACTACGGTAGGACTGAAGCTTTCTTT
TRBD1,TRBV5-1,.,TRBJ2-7,CASSPPLTGLTVEQYF,TGCGCCAGCAGCCCCCCGTTGACAGGGTTGACGGTTGAGCAGTACTTC
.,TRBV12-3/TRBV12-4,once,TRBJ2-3,CASKTTNTDTQYF,TGTGCCAGCAAAACGACTAACACAGATACGCAGTATTTT
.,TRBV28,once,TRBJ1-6,CASSSLTGVNSPLHF,TGTGCCAGCAGTTCCTTAACGGGGGTCAATTCACCCCTCCACTTT